The present T cell receptor beta chain was sequenced within a study of response to subunit inactivated influenza vaccine. Via MiXCR, TCRdb re-called the RT-PCR reads, giving one row per CDR3 protein. This table holds roughly 620,000 distinct CDR3 sequences, approximately 10% found once. A remark on this clonotype: Its antigen is not identified.

General observations from the study: Authors suggested that a seasonal influenza vaccination recruits few new T cells each time.

The CDR3 is 13 residues long. From germline, CDR1 is MNHNS and CDR2 SASEGT. The J segment lost 7 bases and the V segment lost 6 bases, leaving 8 bases of the junction unmatched. The sample was also linked to a second study, of T cells expressing NK-cell markers. That study adds: The cDNA for TCR beta came from 5'RACE template switching with UMIs. An anti-gamma-delta TCR antibody restricted sorting to alpha-beta TCR T cells in several experiments. The contribution of dominant NKG2C+ clonotypes to CD8+ T cells in six or seven donors was about 1.0-7.0%. In several donors, these clonotypes also led the CD3+CD56-NKG2C+ fraction.

V usage is TRBV6-1 and J usage is TRBJ1-2; TRBD1 aligns across 7 bases. The clonotype originates from a man aged 50 to 59 who received an inactivated influenza vaccine. The sequenced sample was PBMCs from blood, obtained on the day of vaccination. DNA of the CDR3: TGTGCCAGCAGACCGACAGGGCGTGGTGGCTACACCTTC. The encoded protein is CASRPTGRGGYTF.